This T cell receptor (beta chain) came from a study of vaccination and CD4 T cells after COVID-19. Looking at the study overall: Convalescent participants consisted of six males and four females, two being Hispanic.

Remarks on this clonotype: What it binds is not known.

Regarding time point: late sampling 161 to 241 days after vaccination in a few convalescent patients. Documented treatment: roughly 11-day PBMC culture with coronavirus spike peptide pools or control peptides (ViraFEST assay). Trimming at V came to 6 bases and at J to 7 bases, leaving 20 bases not matched to a gene. The CDR3 length is 17 residues. Germline V gene lookup returns CDR1 DFQATT and CDR2 SNEGSKA (reference sequence). Once obtained from cultured CD4+ T cells, the DNA was sequenced using the Oncomine TCR Beta short-read assay. TCRdb reprocessed the PCR reads via MiXCR and lists one record per CDR3 protein. The sample consists of around 23,000 distinct CDR3 sequences, about 42% of them appearing once.

The chain recombines TRBV20-1 with TRBJ2-1, with 8 bases identical to TRBD2. Here the sequenced sample was CD4+ T cells from blood, cultured in vitro, taken about 7 months after SARS-CoV-2 vaccination. This receptor was taken from a human donor who had recovered from COVID-19. The DNA of the CDR3 is TGCAGTGCGAAGTCGAGGTCCGGGCTAGCGGGTGTGAATGAGCAGTTCTTC. Its translation: CSAKSRSGLAGVNEQFF.